This T cell receptor (beta chain) was recovered during a study of T-cell memory formation after mild COVID-19. At the level of the study: Largely donor-specific sequence clusters came from two donors.

Germline V lookup: CDR1 ENHRY, CDR2 SYGVKD. The length of the CDR3 is 14 residues. V lost 6 bases and J lost 3, with 11 bases in between. Study conclusions and caveats: The study found contracting CD4+ clones mainly in CM and EM and contracting CD8+ clones in EMRA. A subset of responding clones appeared in pre-infection memory, suggesting cross-reactive memory joined.

This clonotype has only a few counts. Its antigen is still unknown. TCRdb passed the 5' RACE reads through MiXCR, listing each CDR3 protein once. Here the sample spans some 410,000 distinct CDR3 sequences, under 25% being singletons. V usage is TRBV10-3 and J usage is TRBJ2-2; possible D gene TRBD2, 6 bases. The sequencing input was PBMCs or a T cell subset sorted from them (not recorded which). The source is an adult woman who had mild COVID-19 (a few samples of this study predate the infection). Cell type and time point are not known. The DNA of the CDR3 is TGTGCCATCAGGCGGGAACGGGACACCGGGGAGCTGTTTTTT. This translates into CAIRRERDTGELFF.